This TCR beta chain was identified during a study of OX40 agonist ivuxolimab in advanced cancers. Study background: Dose-escalation patients' cancers were hepatocellular carcinoma, melanoma, renal cell or head and neck cancer. One patient with hepatocellular carcinoma and two with cutaneous melanoma, three in all, had partial responses.

Method: immunoSEQ multiplex PCR; TCRdb's copy keeps in-frame clones and lacks some. The table lists around 49,000 clones, roughly 80% of them singletons. The V gene lost 7 bases and the J gene lost 2 bases, with 15 bases spanning the gap. The CDR3 totals 16 residues. Germline CDR1 reads SNHLY; CDR2 reads FYNNEI. Autoimmune disease history or systemic immunosuppression was exclusionary. The clonotype was recovered from an adult with an advanced solid tumor such as melanoma, head and neck, liver or kidney cancer. The chain is built from TRBV2 and TRBJ1-6; no reliable D call. The sample consisted of CD4+ or CD8+ T cells sorted from blood, taken in a trial of the OX40 agonist ivuxolimab. The CDR3 is CASIGPSGAYNSPLHF. CDR3 nucleotides: TGTGCCAGCATAGGACCCTCCGGGGCCTATAATTCACCCCTCCACTTT.